These T cell receptor beta chains were read from a single sample in a study of graft-versus-host responses after intestinal transplantation. The data were produced by immunoSEQ multiplex PCR, yet TCRdb's version contains in-frame clones alone and is incomplete. The sample has tens of thousands of clones, roughly 90% seen once. The sample was PBMCs, taken 98 days after intestinal transplantation. These TCRs come from a human patient who received an intestinal transplant, so some T cells may come from the graft donor. CDR3s include the opening cysteine and the closing phenylalanine or tryptophan. A D gene is named only where the DNA matches it firmly. The listing skips clone size in some rows; elsewhere it reads once, few, many or a size class.

clone size	V gene	J gene	D gene	CDR3 DNA	CDR3 protein
.	TRBV11-2	TRBJ2-1	TRBD2	TGTGCCAGCAGCTTAGTTAGCGGGAGGATAAGTGAGCAGTTCTTC	CASSLVSGRISEQFF
few	TRBV10-1	TRBJ1-2	.	TGCGCCAGCAGTGAGTCGGGCAGGGGCTATGGCTACACCTTC	CASSESGRGYGYTF
.	TRBV2	TRBJ2-3	.	TGTGCCAGCAGTGATCGGGGGGCCATTAGCACAGATACGCAGTATTTT	CASSDRGAISTDTQYF
few	TRBV2	TRBJ2-7	.	TGTGCCAGCAAGTACGCTGAAGGCTCCTACGAGCAGTACTTC	CASKYAEGSYEQYF
.	TRBV7-4	TRBJ1-3	.	TGTGCCAGCAGCTCAATCCGATCAGACGAGGGAAACACCATATATTTT	CASSSIRSDEGNTIYF
once	TRBV5-1	TRBJ1-6	TRBD1	TGCGCCAGCAATAGAGGGACAGGGGTTTCACCCCTCCACTTT	CASNRGTGVSPLHF
.	TRBV5-4	TRBJ2-7	.	TGTGCCAGCAGCTTGACCCAGGGGCAGAACGAGCAGTACTTC	CASSLTQGQNEQYF
.	TRBV10-3	TRBJ2-7	.	TGTGCCATCCGGGAGAACGGTTATACCTACGAGCAGTACTTC	CAIRENGYTYEQYF
.	TRBV28	TRBJ1-1	.	TGTGCCAGCAGTTTACAGGGTTACACTGAAGCTTTCTTT	CASSLQGYTEAFF
.	TRBV6-1	TRBJ2-7	.	TGTGCCAGCTCCCCGGGTCCGACCTACGAGCAGTACTTC	CASSPGPTYEQYF
.	TRBV2	TRBJ2-1	.	TGTGCCAGCAGGGACTACTCTTCCTACAATGAGCAGTTCTTC	CASRDYSSYNEQFF
.	TRBV11-2	TRBJ2-7	.	TGTGCCAGCAGCTTAAAACACACCTCCTACGAGCAGTACTTC	CASSLKHTSYEQYF
.	TRBV6-5	TRBJ1-1	.	TGTGCCAGCAGCTTACAGGGTTTTAGGAACACTGAAGCTTTCTTT	CASSLQGFRNTEAFF
.	TRBV20-1	TRBJ2-3	.	TGCAGTGTATTCGCAGATACGCAGTATTTT	CSVFADTQYF